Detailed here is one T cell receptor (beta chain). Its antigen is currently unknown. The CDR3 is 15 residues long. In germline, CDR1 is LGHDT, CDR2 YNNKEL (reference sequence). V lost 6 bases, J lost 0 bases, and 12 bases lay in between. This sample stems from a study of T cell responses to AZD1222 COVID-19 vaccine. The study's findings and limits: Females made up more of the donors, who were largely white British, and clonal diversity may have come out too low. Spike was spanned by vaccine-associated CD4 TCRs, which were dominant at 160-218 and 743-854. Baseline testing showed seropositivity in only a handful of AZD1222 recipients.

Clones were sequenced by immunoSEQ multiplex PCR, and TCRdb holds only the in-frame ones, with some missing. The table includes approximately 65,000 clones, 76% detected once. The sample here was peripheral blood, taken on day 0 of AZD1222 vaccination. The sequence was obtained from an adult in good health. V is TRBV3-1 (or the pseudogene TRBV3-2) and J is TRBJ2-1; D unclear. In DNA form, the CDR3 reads TGTGCCAGCAGTCTAGGAAAGAGCTCCTACAATGAGCAGTTCTTC. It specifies CASSLGKSSYNEQFF.